The 4 T cell receptor beta chains presented below share a single source sample, sequenced in a study of OX40 agonist ivuxolimab in advanced cancers. TCRdb's table, derived via immunoSEQ multiplex PCR, lists solely in-frame clones and lacks some. The table has 65,000 to 75,000 clones, roughly four fifths seen once. The sequences come from CD4+ or CD8+ T cells sorted from blood, collected in a trial of the OX40 agonist ivuxolimab. Source of these receptors: an adult with an advanced solid tumor such as melanoma, head and neck, liver or kidney cancer.

This chain joins TRBV6-6 and TRBJ2-5; 8 positions match TRBD2. The end of the DNA is better explained by TRBJ2-7, so the J call may be wrong. Germline-derived CDR1 and CDR2 are MNHNY and SVGAGI (reference sequence). This CDR3 has 16 residues. The CDR3 bases are TGTGCCAGCAGTTACTCGAGGAGCGGGAGTAACAACGAGCAGTACTTC. It translates to CASSYSRSGSNNEQYF.

This chain links TRBV5-6 with TRBJ1-1, with 7 bases that match TRBD1. The V gene's germline CDR1 is SGHDT and CDR2 YYEEEE. The V segment lost 4 bases and the J segment 5 bases; nucleotides outside the gene matches: 14. CDR3 size: 16 residues. The CDR3 DNA sequence: TGTGCCAGCAGCCCCCAGGGGGTAGGGTCTAGGACTGAAGCTTTCTTT. Residues: CASSPQGVGSRTEAFF.

CDR3 residues: CASSLNRDASSYEQYV. The DNA for the CDR3 is TGTGCCAGCAGCTTGAACCGGGACGCCAGCTCCTACGAGCAGTACGTC. The chain links TRBV7-8 to TRBJ2-7; D may be TRBD1 or TRBD2 (5 bases each). V shed 3 bases and J shed 0 bases, with 15 bases lying between them. From germline, CDR1 is SGHVS and CDR2 FQNEAQ. The CDR3 has 16 amino acids.

The chain is built from TRBV5-4 and TRBJ1-1, with unresolved D. Germline loops: CDR1 SGHNT, CDR2 YYREEE (reference sequence). This CDR3 has 14 amino acids. V lost 3 bases and J lost 1, with 10 bases in between. This chain's CDR3 is CASSSLTTNTEAFF. CDR3 DNA sequence: TGTGCCAGCAGCTCCCTGACAACGAACACTGAAGCTTTCTTT.